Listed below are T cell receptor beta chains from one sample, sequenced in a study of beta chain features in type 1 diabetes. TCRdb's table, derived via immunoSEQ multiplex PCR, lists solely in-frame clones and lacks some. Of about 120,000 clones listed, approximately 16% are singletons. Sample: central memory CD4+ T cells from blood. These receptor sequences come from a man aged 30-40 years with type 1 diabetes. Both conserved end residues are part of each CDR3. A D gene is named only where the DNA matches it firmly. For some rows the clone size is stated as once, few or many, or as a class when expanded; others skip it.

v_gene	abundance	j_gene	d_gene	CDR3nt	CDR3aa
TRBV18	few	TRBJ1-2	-	TGTGCCAGCTCACCACCATCCCGGGACTTCTATGGCTACACCTTC	CASSPPSRDFYGYTF
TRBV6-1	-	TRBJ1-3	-	TGTGCCAGCAGAGAGGACAGTTACTCTGGAAACACCATATATTTT	CASREDSYSGNTIYF
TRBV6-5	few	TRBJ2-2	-	TGTGCCAGCAGTTACTCAATAACCGGGGAGCTGTTTTTT	CASSYSITGELFF
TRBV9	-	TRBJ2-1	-	TGTGCCAGCAGCGTAGGTGGCTGGAGAGGGGTCAATGAGCAGTTCTTC	CASSVGGWRGVNEQFF
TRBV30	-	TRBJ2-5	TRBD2	TGTGCCTGGAGCGGGGGGCAAGAGACCCAGTACTTC	CAWSGGQETQYF
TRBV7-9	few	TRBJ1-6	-	TGTGCCAGCAGCCCCGAGGGGAGCTCCTATAATTCACCCCTCCACTTT	CASSPEGSSYNSPLHF
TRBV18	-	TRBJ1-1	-	TGTGCCAGCTCACGGGACGGATTGAACACTGAAGCTTTCTTT	CASSRDGLNTEAFF
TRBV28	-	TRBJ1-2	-	TGTGCCAGCAGGATAACAGGGAGGGGCTATGGCTACACCTTC	CASRITGRGYGYTF
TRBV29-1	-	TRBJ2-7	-	TGCAGCGTTTACCAGGTAGAGCAGTACTTC	CSVYQVEQYF
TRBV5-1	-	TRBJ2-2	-	TGCGCCAGCAGGGACCTGAACACCGGGGAGCTGTTTTTT	CASRDLNTGELFF
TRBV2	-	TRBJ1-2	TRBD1	TGTGCCAGCAGTAACCAGGGGGATAACTATGGCTACACCTTC	CASSNQGDNYGYTF
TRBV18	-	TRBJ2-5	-	TGTGCCAGCTCACCCGGGAGCCAAGAGACCCAGTACTTC	CASSPGSQETQYF